Listed below are T cell receptor beta chains from one sample, sequenced in a study of graft-versus-host responses after intestinal transplantation. TCRdb's table, derived via immunoSEQ multiplex PCR, lists solely in-frame clones and lacks some. The table shows approximately 22,000 clones, with about 45% occurring only once. Sequenced material: alloreactive CD4+ T cells from a mixed lymphocyte reaction culture, taken before intestinal transplant. The receptors stem from a human patient who received an intestinal transplant. Each CDR3 is given with its conserved first and last residue. The D gene is left open where the match is weak. The listing skips clone size in some rows; elsewhere it reads once, few, many or a size class.

D gene	V gene	J gene	clone size	CDR3 DNA	CDR3 protein
-	TRBV21-1	TRBJ2-1	-	TGTGCCAGCAGCAACCGCCGGGACTTGACTGAGCAGTTCTTC	CASSNRRDLTEQFF
TRBD2	TRBV2	TRBJ2-3	-	TGTGCCAGCAGTGAAGGACTAGCGGGGGCCCTTAATACGCAGTATTTT	CASSEGLAGALNTQYF
-	TRBV6-1	TRBJ1-6	-	TGTGCCAGCAGCCAGACCCGACAGCTATCACCCCTCCACTTT	CASSQTRQLSPLHF
-	TRBV6-1	TRBJ2-2	-	TGTGCCAGCAGTCTAGACAGAGCAAGAACCGGGGAGCTGTTTTTT	CASSLDRARTGELFF
-	TRBV11-3	TRBJ1-2	-	TGTGCCAGCAGCCCTAGAGGCTACACCTTC	CASSPRGYTF
-	TRBV10-3	TRBJ1-2	once	TGTGCCATCACGTTAGGGCAGGGTACTGGCTACACCTTC	CAITLGQGTGYTF
TRBD1	TRBV11-2	TRBJ2-7	-	TGTGCCAGCAGCACCCGGACAGGGCCAATCCTCTACGAGCAGTACTTC	CASSTRTGPILYEQYF
-	TRBV18	TRBJ1-2	-	TGTGCCAGCTCCCCGTCTCAGGGTCTCGGCTACACCTTC	CASSPSQGLGYTF
-	TRBV5-4	TRBJ1-1	few	TGTGCCAGCAGCTTGGTCCAGACAAGCAACACTGAAGCTTTCTTT	CASSLVQTSNTEAFF
TRBD1	TRBV5-8	TRBJ1-2	-	TGTGCCAGCAGCTTGCCGACAGGGGGCTATGGCTACACCTTC	CASSLPTGGYGYTF
TRBD1	TRBV6-5	TRBJ1-4	-	TGTGCCAGCAGTCGACAGGGGGTCGGTGAAAAACTGTTTTTT	CASSRQGVGEKLFF
-	TRBV7-8	TRBJ2-1	few	TGTGCCAGCGGGCAGGGTTGGGATGAGCAGTTCTTC	CASGQGWDEQFF
TRBD2	TRBV5-5	TRBJ2-5	few	TGTGCCAGCAGCTCCGTAGCGGGGGGGTTGCGGGAGACCCAGTACTTC	CASSSVAGGLRETQYF
TRBD1	TRBV18	TRBJ2-2	once	TGTGCCAGCTCACGCCGGGACAGTAACACCGGGGAGCTGTTTTTT	CASSRRDSNTGELFF
TRBD1	TRBV6-5	TRBJ1-5	-	TGTGCCAGCTCCGGGACAGGTTATAGCAATCAGCCCCAGCATTTT	CASSGTGYSNQPQHF
-	TRBV18	TRBJ1-3	-	TGTGCCAGCTCACCGGGGGGGCTTGGAAACACCATATATTTT	CASSPGGLGNTIYF
TRBD2	TRBV5-1	TRBJ2-5	few	TGCGCCAGCAGCTTAGGGACTAGTGAAGAGACCCAGTACTTC	CASSLGTSEETQYF
TRBD2	TRBV5-1	TRBJ2-2	-	TGCGCCAGCAGAGGACTAGCGGTGAACACCGGGGAGCTGTTTTTT	CASRGLAVNTGELFF
TRBD2	TRBV5-1	TRBJ2-3	-	TGCGCCAGCAGCCGACTAGCGCCTAGCACAGATACGCAGTATTTT	CASSRLAPSTDTQYF
-	TRBV4-2	TRBJ2-3	-	TGTGCCAGCAGCCAAGCGGGGGAACCAGATACGCAGTATTTT	CASSQAGEPDTQYF
TRBD2	TRBV18	TRBJ2-2	-	TGTGCCAGCTCACCACCAGGACTAGCGGGGCCGGGGACCGGGGAGCTGTTTTTT	CASSPPGLAGPGTGELFF
-	TRBV5-6	TRBJ2-5	medium-sized	TGTGCCAGCAGCTTGGGGCTAGTTTTGAGGGAGACCCAGTACTTC	CASSLGLVLRETQYF